The 19 T cell receptor beta chains below were found in one sample sequenced in a study of blood T cell repertoires in COVID-19. The method was immunoSEQ multiplex PCR; TCRdb's version includes in-frame clones alone and lacks a portion of them. The table includes about 230,000 clones, approximately 85% detected once. Sequenced sample: peripheral blood. The receptors were sampled from a man between 35 and 55 years old with acute or convalescent COVID-19.

This chain connects TRBV14 to TRBJ2-7; possible D gene TRBD1, 7 bases. With 3 bases removed from V and 8 bases from J, the gap between germline ends came to 23 bases. The CDR3 sequence is 16 residues long. The V gene's germline CDR1 is SGHDN and CDR2 FVKESK. CDR3 amino acids: CASSHPSGGLPYKQYF. CDR3 nucleotide sequence: TGTGCCAGCAGCCACCCCTCAGGGGGACTCCCTTACAAGCAGTACTTC. The whole variable domain, remainder taken from reference TRBV14 and TRBJ2-7, is EAGVTQFPSHSVIEKGQTVTLRCDPISGHDNLYWYRRVMGKEIKFLLHFVKESKQDESGMPNNRFLAERTGGTYSTLKVQPAELEDSGVYFCASSHPSGGLPYKQYFGPGTRLTVT.

The V call is TRBV14, the J call TRBJ1-2, with D possibly being TRBD1 (5 bases). The V end lost 0 bases, the J end lost 6 bases, and 17 bases lay between the germline ends. CDR1 is SGHDN, CDR2 FVKESK, per germline. The CDR3 has 16 amino acids. The CDR3 region has the DNA TGTGCCAGCAGCCAAGATCAAGGCAGGGAGGAGAATGGCTACACCTTC. This gives the protein CASSQDQGREENGYTF.

Details on this clone: Other DNA sequences within the sample encode an identical CDR3. The gene calls are TRBV12-3 or TRBV12-4 and TRBJ2-7; D is perhaps TRBD1 (5 bases). The CDR3 consists of 12 residues. The V and J ends lost 2 bases and 3 bases respectively, with 5 bases between them. The CDR3 bases are TGTGCCAGCAGTTTACAGGGCTACGAGCAGTACTTC. Translated: CASSLQGYEQYF.

This clone came up a few times. CDR3 nucleotides: TGCAGCGTTGTCGCGGGGTCTGAAGCTTTCTTT. Its protein product is CSVVAGSEAFF. V usage is TRBV29-1 and J usage is TRBJ1-1; no clear D. The germline V gene has CDR1 SQVTM and CDR2 ANQGSEA. CDR3 length: 11 residues. V lost 4 bases to trimming and J lost 6 bases, with 9 bases between them. The whole variable domain, remainder taken from reference TRBV29-1 and TRBJ1-1, is SAVISQKPSRDICQRGTSLTIQCQVDSQVTMMFWYRQQPGQSLTLIATANQGSEATYESGFVIDKFPISRPNLTFSTLTVSNMSPEDSSIYLCSVVAGSEAFFGQGTRLTVV.

The chain couples TRBV4-3 to TRBJ1-1; D remains ambiguous. Trimming took off 1 base at V and 0 bases at J, with 9 bases between the two ends. Germline V gene sequence: CDR1 LGHNA, CDR2 YSLEER. This CDR3 is 15 amino acids long. The CDR3 sequence is CASSQAGSVNTEAFF. The CDR3 DNA reads TGCGCCAGCAGCCAAGCGGGGTCCGTGAACACTGAAGCTTTCTTT.

V usage is TRBV11-1 and J usage is TRBJ2-5; D may be TRBD2 (7 bases). The CDR3 sequence is 16 residues long. The germline V gene encodes CDR1 SGHAT and CDR2 FQDESV (reference sequence). Trimming stripped 5 bases from V and 6 bases from J, with 22 bases between. CDR3 amino acids: CASSVEGGLKGQTQYF. The CDR3, as DNA: TGTGCCAGCAGCGTCGAGGGGGGACTAAAAGGTCAGACCCAGTACTTC.

The V gene is TRBV28, the J gene TRBJ1-2; D is perhaps TRBD1 (6 bases). V lost 4 bases and J 6 bases, leaving 12 bases between the germline ends. The germline V gene encodes CDR1 MDHEN and CDR2 SYDVKM. The CDR3 length is 13 residues. The CDR3: CASSYRVGDGYTF. In DNA form, the CDR3 reads TGTGCCAGCAGTTACAGGGTTGGGGATGGCTACACCTTC.

The chain employs TRBV6-6 and TRBJ1-3; D is perhaps TRBD1 (5 bases). Germline CDR1 MNHNY, CDR2 SVGAGI (reference sequence). The germline V and J ends were trimmed by 6 bases and 0 bases, with 12 bases remaining between them. CDR3 size: 15 residues. CDR3 DNA sequence: TGTGCCAGCAGCTTACAGGAGAGCTCTGGAAACACCATATATTTT. Translating it yields CASSLQESSGNTIYF.

The chain combines TRBV29-1 with TRBJ1-2; tentatively, D is TRBD1 (6 bases). Germline V gene data show CDR1 as SQVTM and CDR2 as ANQGSEA. The ends were cut back, 4 bases at V and 8 bases at J, with 17 bases in the middle. This CDR3 contains 13 residues. This CDR3 reads CSVVGPGAGGYTF. The CDR3 DNA follows: TGCAGCGTTGTGGGGCCAGGGGCGGGCGGCTACACCTTC.

The chain links TRBV6-2 or TRBV6-3 to TRBJ1-2; 7 bases fit TRBD1. The CDR3 covers 14 residues. Germline CDR1 and CDR2: MNHEY and SVGEGT. J lost 6 bases, V lost 5 bases, and 9 bases had no gene match. The CDR3 reads CASSLQGPLDGYTF. In nucleotides, the CDR3 is TGTGCCAGCAGTCTACAGGGGCCGCTCGATGGCTACACCTTC.

The CDR3 protein is CASRRQGFGKDTQYF. The CDR3 DNA sequence: TGTGCCAGTAGGCGACAGGGCTTTGGGAAAGATACGCAGTATTTT. J is TRBJ2-3 and V is TRBV19; 7 positions agree with TRBD1. V was clipped by 6 bases and J by 5 bases; unmatched bases: 11. CDR1 is LNHDA and CDR2 is SQIVND in the germline V gene (reference sequence). The CDR3 runs 15 residues.

This clone was observed once. The chain recombines TRBV28 with TRBJ1-2, with a possible D match to TRBD1 (5 bases). V was shortened by 5 bases and J by 4 bases, with 20 bases between the two germline ends. The germline V gene encodes CDR1 MDHEN and CDR2 SYDVKM. The CDR3 runs 16 residues. The CDR3 DNA is TGTGCCAGCAGTACGGGAGGGGTAGGATCGGGCTATGGCTACACCTTC. Amino acids: CASSTGGVGSGYGYTF.

The chain carries TRBV27 and TRBJ2-7; a possible D gene is TRBD1 (7 bases). The germline gives CDR1 MNHEY, CDR2 SMNVEV (reference sequence). CDR3 length: 13 residues. Trimming took off 5 bases at V and 3 bases at J, with 11 bases between the two ends. CDR3 amino acids: CASSRGTDYEQYF. The CDR3 region has the DNA TGTGCCAGCAGTCGGGGGACAGACTACGAGCAGTACTTC.

The chain links TRBV12-5 to TRBJ1-2; D is uncertain. The V end was cut by 5 bases, the J end by 2 bases, with 9 bases between. Germline V lookup: CDR1 LGHNT, CDR2 FRNRAP. The CDR3 is 13 amino acids. The CDR3 region is CASGASVNYGYTF. For the CDR3, the DNA is TGTGCTAGTGGTGCATCAGTCAACTATGGCTACACCTTC.

This chain joins TRBV2 and TRBJ1-1; TRBD1 agrees at 9 bases. V shed 5 bases and J 3 bases; nucleotides not matched to a gene: 7. The CDR3 totals 15 residues. Germline V CDR1 and CDR2: SNHLY, FYNNEI. In DNA form, the CDR3 reads TGTGCCAGCAGTAAAGAACAGGGGGCTGACACTGAAGCTTTCTTT. Its translation: CASSKEQGADTEAFF.

The chain has TRBV19 and TRBJ1-1, with a possible D match to TRBD1 (5 bases). Germline CDR1 LNHDA, CDR2 SQIVND (reference sequence). V shed 3 bases and J shed 5 bases, with 13 bases lying between them. The CDR3 has 14 residues. CDR3 in amino acids: CASSMLGLGTEAFF. CDR3 DNA: TGTGCCAGTAGTATGTTGGGGCTTGGTACTGAAGCTTTCTTT.

This CDR3 reads CASSSFAGQGAYYGYTF. CDR3 DNA: TGTGCCAGCAGCTCCTTCGCCGGACAGGGGGCATACTATGGCTACACCTTC. V and J are TRBV7-9 and TRBJ1-2; 11 bases map to TRBD1. This CDR3 is built from 17 residues. Trimming removed 4 bases from V and 3 bases from J; junction bases left unmatched: 10. The germline V gene encodes CDR1 SEHNR and CDR2 FQNEAQ (reference sequence).

This rearrangement joins TRBV9 to TRBJ1-1; TRBD1 matches at 7 bases. V shed 3 bases and J 4 bases; nucleotides not matched to a gene: 27. Germline assignment: CDR1 SGDLS and CDR2 YYNGEE. The CDR3 contains 21 residues. The CDR3 loop is CASSGSYPSDPGQLIGTEAFF. The CDR3 DNA sequence: TGTGCCAGCAGCGGTTCGTATCCATCCGATCCGGGACAGTTAATCGGCACTGAAGCTTTCTTT.

This clone was seen a handful of times. J is TRBJ1-2 and V is TRBV4-3; a weak D match, TRBD1 (5 bases). Trimming pared 3 bases from V and 6 bases from J, leaving 8 bases between. Germline V gene data show CDR1 as LGHNA and CDR2 as YSLEER. The CDR3 is 12 residues long. For the CDR3, the DNA is TGCGCCAGCAGCCACGGAGGGGATGGCTACACCTTC. It is translated as CASSHGGDGYTF.